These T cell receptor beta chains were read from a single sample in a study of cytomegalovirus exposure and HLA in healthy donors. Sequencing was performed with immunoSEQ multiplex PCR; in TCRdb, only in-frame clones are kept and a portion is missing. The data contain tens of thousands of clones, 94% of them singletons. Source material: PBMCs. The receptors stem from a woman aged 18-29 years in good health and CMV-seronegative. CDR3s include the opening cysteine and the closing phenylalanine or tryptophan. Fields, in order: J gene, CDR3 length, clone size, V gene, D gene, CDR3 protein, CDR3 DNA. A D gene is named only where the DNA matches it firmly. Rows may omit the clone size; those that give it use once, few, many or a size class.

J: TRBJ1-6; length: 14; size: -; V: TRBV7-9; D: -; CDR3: CASSPEGLNSPLHF; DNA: TGTGCCAGCAGCCCGGAGGGTTTAAATTCACCCCTCCACTTT
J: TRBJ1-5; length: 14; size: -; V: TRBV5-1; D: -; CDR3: CASSPTPGNQPQHF; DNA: TGCGCCAGCAGCCCAACCCCGGGCAATCAGCCCCAGCATTTT
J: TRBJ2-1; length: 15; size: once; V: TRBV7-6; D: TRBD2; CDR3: CASSLGAAGGGEQFF; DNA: TGTGCCAGCAGCTTAGGAGCAGCGGGGGGGGGTGAGCAGTTCTTC
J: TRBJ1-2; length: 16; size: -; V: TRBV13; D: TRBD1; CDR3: CASSRRDSDRLYGYTF; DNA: TGTGCCAGCAGCCGCCGGGACAGCGACCGACTCTATGGCTACACCTTC
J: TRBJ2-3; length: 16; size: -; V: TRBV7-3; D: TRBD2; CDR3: CASSLSGAGGTDTQYF; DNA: TGTGCCAGCAGCTTAAGTGGGGCGGGGGGCACAGATACGCAGTATTTT
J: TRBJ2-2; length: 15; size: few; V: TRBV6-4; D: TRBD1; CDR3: CASSPGQSNTGELFF; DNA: TGTGCCAGCAGCCCGGGACAGTCCAACACCGGGGAGCTGTTTTTT
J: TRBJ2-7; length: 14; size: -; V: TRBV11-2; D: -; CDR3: CASSLAGQLYEQYF; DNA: TGTGCCAGCAGCTTAGCCGGACAGCTCTACGAGCAGTACTTC
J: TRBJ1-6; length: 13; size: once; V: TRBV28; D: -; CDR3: CASRYRGGPPLHF; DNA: TGTGCCAGCAGGTATCGAGGTGGCCCACCCCTCCACTTT
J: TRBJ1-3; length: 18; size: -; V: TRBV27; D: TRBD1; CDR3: CASSVAGTGGAAGNTIYF; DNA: TGTGCCAGCAGCGTAGCCGGGACAGGGGGCGCGGCAGGAAACACCATATATTTT
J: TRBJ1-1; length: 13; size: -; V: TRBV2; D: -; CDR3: CASSPTVNTEAFF; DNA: TGTGCCAGCAGTCCGACAGTGAACACTGAAGCTTTCTTT
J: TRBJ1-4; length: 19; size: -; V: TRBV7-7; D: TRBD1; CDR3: CASRVMPGQGAPANEKLFF; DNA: TGTGCTAGCAGGGTGATGCCGGGACAGGGGGCGCCTGCTAATGAAAAACTGTTTTTT
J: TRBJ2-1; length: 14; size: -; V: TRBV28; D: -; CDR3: CASTLLDRYNEQFF; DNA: TGTGCCAGCACCCTATTAGACAGATACAATGAGCAGTTCTTC
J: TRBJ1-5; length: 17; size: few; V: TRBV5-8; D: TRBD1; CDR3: CASSLGQGSQVSGPQHF; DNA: TGTGCCAGCAGCTTGGGACAGGGAAGTCAAGTCTCCGGTCCCCAGCATTTT
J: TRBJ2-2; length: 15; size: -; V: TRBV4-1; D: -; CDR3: CASSQRGGGTGELFF; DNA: TGCGCCAGCAGCCAGAGGGGGGGAGGTACCGGGGAGCTGTTTTTT
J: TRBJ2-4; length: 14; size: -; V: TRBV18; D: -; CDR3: CASSPVVAKNIQYF; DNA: TGTGCCAGCTCACCCGTTGTAGCCAAAAACATTCAGTACTTC
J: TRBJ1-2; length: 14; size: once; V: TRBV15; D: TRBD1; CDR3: CATSRYRGGEGYTF; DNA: TGTGCCACCAGCAGGTACAGGGGCGGAGAAGGCTACACCTTC
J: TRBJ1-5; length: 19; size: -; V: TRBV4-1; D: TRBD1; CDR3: CASSPLNLRGRASFQPQHF; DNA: TGCGCCAGCAGCCCTCTGAACCTGAGGGGGCGAGCGAGTTTTCAGCCCCAGCATTTT
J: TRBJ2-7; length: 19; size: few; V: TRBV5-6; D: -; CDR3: CASSSLGWGYGGSSYEQYF; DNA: TGTGCCAGCAGCTCCCTTGGCTGGGGGTACGGGGGAAGCTCCTACGAGCAGTACTTC